This TCR beta chain was observed in a study of PD-1 blockade in mismatch repair-deficient tumors. General study results and limits: Tumor-resident clones, often absent from pretreatment blood, expanded after pembrolizumab and then contracted.

The protocol was immunoSEQ multiplex PCR, while the TCRdb copy is restricted to in-frame clones and leaves out a portion. The sample has roughly 70,000 clones, around four fifths seen once. The table lists this clone with a count of one. What it binds is unknown. Germline CDR1 reads SGDLS; CDR2 reads YYNGEE. The trim removed 3 bases at V and 0 bases at J, leaving 12 bases unmatched. The CDR3 loop spans 20 amino acids. Mismatch repair deficiency was confirmed in all patients, by PCR or immunohistochemistry. J is TRBJ2-1 and V is TRBV9; TRBD2 matches 13 bases. The starting material was peripheral blood, obtained 2 weeks after starting pembrolizumab. The clonotype comes from an adult with mismatch repair-deficient cancer. The CDR3 nucleotides read TGTGCCAGCAGCGGGGGGCCCCCGGGACTAGCGGGATTCTCCTACAATGAGCAGTTCTTC. Its protein is CASSGGPPGLAGFSYNEQFF.